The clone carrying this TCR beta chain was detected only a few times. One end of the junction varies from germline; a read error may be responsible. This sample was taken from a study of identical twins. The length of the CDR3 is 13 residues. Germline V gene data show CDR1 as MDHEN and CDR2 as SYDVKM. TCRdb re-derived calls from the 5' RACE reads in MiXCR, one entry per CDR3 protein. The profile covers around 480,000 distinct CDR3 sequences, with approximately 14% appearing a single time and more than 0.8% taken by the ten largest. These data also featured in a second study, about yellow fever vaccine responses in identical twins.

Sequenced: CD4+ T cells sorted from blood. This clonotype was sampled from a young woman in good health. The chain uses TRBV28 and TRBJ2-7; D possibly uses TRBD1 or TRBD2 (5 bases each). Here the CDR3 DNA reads TGTGCCAGCAGTAACCCCAGGGCCGTTAGGACTGTCTTC. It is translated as CASSNPRAVRTVF.